Below, one T cell receptor beta chain is given with its context. Clones were sequenced by immunoSEQ multiplex PCR, and TCRdb holds only the in-frame ones, with some missing. The sample holds 600,000 to 700,000 clones, around 78% seen once. The data derive from a study of shared clonotypes between healthy human individuals. V was cut by 2 bases and J by 13 bases, with 14 bases left in between. CDR1 is MDHEN, CDR2 SYDVKM, per germline. This CDR3 has 12 amino acids. The chain employs TRBV28 and TRBJ1-2, with a possible D match to TRBD1 (5 bases). Sequenced: memory CD4+ T cells sorted from blood. Subset given: CD45RA-negative fraction. The receptor was derived from a woman in her twenties or thirties in good health. The CDR3 bases are TGTGCCAGCAGTTTACGACGGGGGTCGGGCACCTTC. It encodes CASSLRRGSGTF.